Each of the 26 T cell receptor beta chains below was sequenced from the same sample in a study of T cell responses to AZD1222 COVID-19 vaccine. Profiled with immunoSEQ multiplex PCR; TCRdb holds only in-frame clones, not every one. The sample carries more than 150,000 clones, 92% recorded once. Material: peripheral blood, obtained on day 0 of AZD1222 vaccination. These TCRs come from an adult in good health.

This clone showed up just a few times. This chain connects TRBV6-2 or TRBV6-3 to TRBJ2-5; TRBD2 matches at 13 bases. The CDR3 contains 15 residues. In germline, CDR1 is MNHEY, CDR2 SVGEGT. After removal of 2 bases from V and 4 bases from J, the junction contained 1 base not matched to a gene. The CDR3 nucleotides read TGTGCCAGCAGTTACACTAGCGGGGGGGCAGAGACCCAGTACTTC. Protein sequence: CASSYTSGGAETQYF.

The J gene is TRBJ1-3, the V gene TRBV7-9, with 7 bases lining up with TRBD1. This CDR3 comprises 15 residues. V was pared by 1 base and J by 4 bases, with 4 bases of the junction left unmatched. The germline V gene has CDR1 SEHNR and CDR2 FQNEAQ (reference sequence). CDR3 sequence (DNA): TGTGCCAGCAGCTTAGGGGGGACAGTAGGAAACACCATATATTTT. This translates into CASSLGGTVGNTIYF. Full variable domain (rest looked up from reference TRBV7-9 and TRBJ1-3): DTGVSQNPRHKITKRGQNVTFRCDPISEHNRLYWYRQTLGQGPEFLTYFQNEAQLEKSRLLSDRFSAERPKGSFSTLEIQRTEQGDSAMYLCASSLGGTVGNTIYFGEGSWLTVV.

The J gene is TRBJ2-7, the V gene TRBV3-1 (or the pseudogene TRBV3-2); D unclear. The germline V gene has CDR1 LGHDT and CDR2 YNNKEL (reference sequence). The CDR3 is 13 amino acids. V dropped 4 bases and J dropped 2 bases, with 9 bases sitting between them. CDR3: CASSLTPAYEQYF. In DNA, the CDR3 is TGTGCCAGCAGCCTAACTCCAGCCTACGAGCAGTACTTC.

The chain is built from TRBV6-2 or TRBV6-3 and TRBJ1-5; 9 bases are a match to TRBD1. Germline-derived CDR1 and CDR2 are MNHEY and SVGEGT. V trimming: 5 bases; J trimming: 4 bases; junction bases outside the gene matches: 3. This CDR3 region has 14 residues. The CDR3 here is CASSRTGDNQPQHF. In DNA form, the CDR3 reads TGTGCCAGCAGTAGGACAGGGGATAATCAGCCCCAGCATTTT.

The chain employs TRBV28 and TRBJ1-1; no definite D call. V was trimmed by 3 bases and J by 5 bases, leaving 16 bases between them. Germline CDR1 MDHEN, CDR2 SYDVKM. This CDR3 is 15 amino acids long. CDR3 sequence (DNA): TGTGCCAGCAGTTTTCTCTGGGATTACGAAACTGAAGCTTTCTTT. Protein product: CASSFLWDYETEAFF.

A single count supports this clone. Other DNA variants within this sample encode the same CDR3. The CDR3 spells CASSPPSTDTQYF. DNA for the CDR3: TGTGCCAGCTCACCACCGAGCACAGATACGCAGTATTTT. The chain recombines TRBV18 with TRBJ2-3; D is unclear. Per germline, CDR1 KGHSH and CDR2 LQKENI. Trimming left V 0 bases short and J 0 bases short, with 1 base between. The CDR3 is 13 amino acids.

This clone was detected once. This chain joins TRBV2 and TRBJ2-3; D ambiguous. V was clipped by 6 bases and J by 4 bases, with 5 bases between them. The germline V gene encodes CDR1 SNHLY and CDR2 FYNNEI. The CDR3 length is 11 residues. CDR3 amino acids: CASRPADTQYF. The CDR3 nucleotides are TGTGCCAGCAGGCCCGCAGATACGCAGTATTTT.

Turning to this clone: Different DNA sequences within this sample yield the same CDR3. The rearrangement joins TRBV9 to TRBJ2-2; 9 nucleotides match TRBD1. There are 15 residues in the CDR3. After removal of 0 bases from V and 5 bases from J, the junction contained 2 bases not matched to a gene. The V gene's germline CDR1 is SGDLS and CDR2 YYNGEE. CDR3 residues: CASSVGQGGTGELFF. DNA for the CDR3: TGTGCCAGCAGCGTAGGACAGGGGGGAACCGGGGAGCTGTTTTTT.

This clone was detected once. V is TRBV27 and J is TRBJ2-2; 7 positions match TRBD1. V shed 7 bases, J shed 9 bases, and the junction held 8 bases outside the gene matches. The germline CDR1 and CDR2 sequences are MNHEY and SMNVEV (reference sequence). The CDR3 has 13 residues. In DNA, the CDR3 is TGTGCCAGCAATCGACAGGGTGGAAGGGAGCTGTTTTTT. Protein sequence: CASNRQGGRELFF.

The V call is TRBV6-5, the J call TRBJ1-1; perhaps TRBD1 as D (6 bases). V was clipped by 3 bases and J by 5 bases, with 16 bases between them. This CDR3 is built from 15 residues. Germline-derived CDR1 and CDR2 are MNHEY and SVGAGI. This CDR3 is CASSYNTVGGTEAFF. The DNA of the CDR3 is TGTGCCAGCAGTTATAATACTGTAGGGGGGACTGAAGCTTTCTTT.

CDR3 DNA: TGCGCCAGCAGCCTAAAAAGGGAGGGACAGCCCCAGCATTTT. It encodes CASSLKREGQPQHF. The genes are TRBV4-3 and TRBJ1-5, with D unresolved. The CDR3 extends over 14 amino acids. Per germline, CDR1 LGHNA and CDR2 YSLEER. The V end lost 4 bases, the J end lost 7 bases, and 14 bases lay between the germline ends.

The chain couples TRBV27 to TRBJ2-7; no firm D call. Per the germline V gene, CDR1 is MNHEY and CDR2 is SMNVEV (reference sequence). The CDR3 runs to 13 residues. The V and J ends lost 5 bases and 8 bases respectively, with 16 bases between them. The CDR3 region is CASSRTEFDQQYV. The DNA of the CDR3 is TGTGCCAGCAGTCGGACGGAATTTGACCAGCAGTACGTC.

This clone has just one count. The chain joins TRBV30 to TRBJ1-6, with 9 nucleotides matching TRBD1. Germline V gene data show CDR1 as GTSNPN and CDR2 as SVGIG (reference sequence). There are 14 residues in the CDR3. V lost 4 bases, J lost 7 bases, and 5 bases stayed unmatched. The CDR3 DNA follows: TGTGCCTGGACTCGGGACAGGGAAAATTCACCCCTCCACTTT. This sequence encodes CAWTRDRENSPLHF. Combining the CDR3 with reference TRBV30 and TRBJ1-6 gives the whole variable domain SQTIHQWPATLVQPVGSPLSLECTVEGTSNPNLYWYRQAAGRGLQLLFYSVGIGQISSEVPQNLSASRPQDRQFILSSKKLLLSDSGFYLCAWTRDRENSPLHFGNGTRLTVT.

The chain has TRBV4-1 and TRBJ2-5; D is ambiguous. The CDR3 sequence is 13 residues long. Germline V lookup: CDR1 MGHRA, CDR2 YSYEKL. Deletions cut 3 bases from V and 5 bases from J, with 10 bases between. CDR3 protein: CASSHYLRETQYF. In nucleotides, the CDR3 is TGCGCCAGCAGCCATTACCTGAGGGAGACCCAGTACTTC.

This chain joins TRBV9 and TRBJ1-5; D might be TRBD1 (5 bases). Trimming removed 3 bases at V and 1 base at J, with 8 bases between. This CDR3 has 14 amino acids. Germline V CDR1 and CDR2: SGDLS, YYNGEE. CDR3 DNA: TGTGCCAGCAGCGGAAGGGACAGCAATCAGCCCCAGCATTTT. Translating gives CASSGRDSNQPQHF.

The rearrangement links TRBV19 to TRBJ1-5; the D gene is possibly TRBD1 (6 bases). V was clipped by 3 bases and J by 6 bases, with 18 bases between them. This CDR3 region has 16 residues. Per germline, CDR1 LNHDA and CDR2 SQIVND (reference sequence). The CDR3 sequence is CASSMGTARGGQPQHF. CDR3 in DNA: TGTGCCAGTAGTATGGGGACGGCAAGAGGGGGTCAGCCCCAGCATTTT.

This chain links TRBV5-1 with TRBJ1-6; no definite D call. The length of the CDR3 is 13 residues. Trimming took 2 bases from V and 7 from J, leaving 7 bases between them. CDR1 and CDR2 from the germline V gene are SGHRS and YFSETQ. CDR3 residues: CASSFGKNSPLHF. CDR3 bases: TGCGCCAGCAGCTTCGGCAAAAATTCACCCCTCCACTTT.

This chain uses TRBV19 with TRBJ1-4, with D possibly matching TRBD1 (5 bases). Per the germline V gene, CDR1 is LNHDA and CDR2 is SQIVND (reference sequence). Trimming removed 5 bases from V and 6 bases from J, with 16 bases in between. This CDR3 comprises 15 residues. The CDR3 DNA reads as TGTGCCAGTAGTTTGGGACTCTTTACAGATGAAAAACTGTTTTTT. Translated: CASSLGLFTDEKLFF.

V and J are TRBV18 and TRBJ2-1, with 10 nucleotides matching TRBD1. The CDR3 is 15 residues long. Germline lookup yields CDR1 KGHSH and CDR2 LQKENI. After removal of 5 bases from V and 5 bases from J, the junction contained 6 bases not matched to a gene. The CDR3 DNA reads as TGTGCCAGCTCAGCGACAGGGGGCATGGACAATGAGCAGTTCTTC. The encoded protein is CASSATGGMDNEQFF. Full variable domain (remainder filled in from reference TRBV18 and TRBJ2-1): NAGVMQNPRHLVRRRGQEARLRCSPMKGHSHVYWYRQLPEEGLKFMVYLQKENIIDESGMPKERFSAEFPKEGPSILRIQQVVRGDSAAYFCASSATGGMDNEQFFGPGTRLTVL.

This chain connects TRBV7-6 to TRBJ2-7, with D perhaps matching TRBD2 (7 bases). Germline assignment: CDR1 SGHVS and CDR2 FNYEAQ. Trimming shortened V by 9 bases and J by 5 bases, and 17 bases separated the two germline ends. The CDR3 covers 13 residues. CDR3 in amino acids: CASRPRGGNEQYF. In DNA form, the CDR3 reads TGTGCCAGTAGGCCGAGGGGGGGAAACGAGCAGTACTTC.

This chain connects TRBV7-8 to TRBJ1-5, with 8 bases lining up with TRBD1. V dropped 5 bases and J dropped 7; count of bases not matched to a gene: 13. The CDR3 is made up of 16 amino acids. CDR1 is SGHVS, CDR2 FQNEAQ, per germline. In nucleotides, the CDR3 is TGTGCCAGCAGCCACCGGGCAGGGGGCCAGGGACAGCCCCAGCATTTT. Translating it yields CASSHRAGGQGQPQHF.

The genes are TRBV20-1 and TRBJ1-4; D gene uncertain. CDR1 is DFQATT, CDR2 SNEGSKA, per germline (reference sequence). The CDR3 runs to 13 residues. Between the trimmed V and J ends, which lost 3 bases and 9 bases, there was a span of 14 bases. CDR3 protein: CSASGQAAQKLFF. The CDR3 nucleotides are TGCAGTGCTAGTGGGCAGGCGGCACAAAAACTGTTTTTT.

The chain has TRBV27 and TRBJ1-1; the match to TRBD1 covers 7 bases. Germline assignment: CDR1 MNHEY and CDR2 SMNVEV (reference sequence). The V segment lost 7 bases and the J segment 9 bases; nucleotides outside the gene matches: 17. The CDR3 contains 15 residues. The CDR3 loop reads CASMKTEGAQRKAFF. DNA for the CDR3: TGTGCCAGCATGAAAACGGAGGGGGCCCAACGCAAAGCTTTCTTT.

The chain is built from TRBV6-1 and TRBJ1-4, with D maybe TRBD1 (6 bases). V was cut by 4 bases and J by 2 bases, with 17 bases left in between. CDR1 is MNHNS, CDR2 SASEGT, per germline. The CDR3 covers 17 residues. As DNA, the CDR3 is TGTGCCAGCAGTGTACGCAGGGGCGCTGGGACTAATGAAAAACTGTTTTTT. It codes for CASSVRRGAGTNEKLFF.

The V gene is TRBV6-1, the J gene TRBJ1-1, with TRBD1 matching over 7 bases. There are 14 residues in the CDR3. Germline-derived CDR1 and CDR2 are MNHNS and SASEGT. The trim removed 3 bases at V and 1 base at J, leaving 2 bases unmatched. In DNA form, the CDR3 reads TGTGCCAGCAGTGATCAGGGGGGGAACACTGAAGCTTTCTTT. Its protein product is CASSDQGGNTEAFF.

This clone was found a few times. The chain joins TRBV24-1 to TRBJ2-7; TRBD1 matches 7 bases. Germline V lookup: CDR1 KGHDR, CDR2 SFDVKD. The CDR3 loop spans 18 amino acids. V trimming: 0 bases; J trimming: 5 bases; junction bases outside the gene matches: 15. DNA of the CDR3: TGTGCCACCAGTGATTTGCAGACTACAGGGGCACCCTGGAACGAGCAGTACTTC. Protein: CATSDLQTTGAPWNEQYF.